The present T cell receptor (beta chain) was sequenced within a study of blood T cell repertoires in COVID-19. Germline V gives CDR1 MDHEN, CDR2 SYDVKM. This CDR3 has 14 amino acids. The J segment lost 6 bases and the V segment lost 2 bases, leaving 5 bases of the junction unmatched. Repertoires were generated with immunoSEQ multiplex PCR, while TCRdb's copy carries only in-frame clones and drops some. Of tens of thousands of clones listed, about three quarters are singletons. The origin of this receptor is a woman aged 70 to 79 with acute or convalescent COVID-19. Material: peripheral blood. The chain links TRBV28 to TRBJ2-3, with 7 bases lining up with TRBD2. The CDR3 sequence: CASSLGRLADTQYF. CDR3 nucleotide sequence: TGTGCCAGCAGTTTAGGGAGACTAGCTGATACGCAGTATTTT.